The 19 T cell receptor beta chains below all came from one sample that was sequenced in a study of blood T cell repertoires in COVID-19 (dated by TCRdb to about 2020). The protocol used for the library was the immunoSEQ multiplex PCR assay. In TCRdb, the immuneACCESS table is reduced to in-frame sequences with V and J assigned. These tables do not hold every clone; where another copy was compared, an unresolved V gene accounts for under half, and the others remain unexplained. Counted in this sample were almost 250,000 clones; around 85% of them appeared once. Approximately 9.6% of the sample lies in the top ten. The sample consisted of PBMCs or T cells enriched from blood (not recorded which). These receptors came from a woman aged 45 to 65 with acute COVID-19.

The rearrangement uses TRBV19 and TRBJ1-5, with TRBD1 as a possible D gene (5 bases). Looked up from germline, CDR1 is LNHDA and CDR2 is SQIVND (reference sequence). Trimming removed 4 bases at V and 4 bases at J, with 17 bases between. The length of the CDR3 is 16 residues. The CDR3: CASSNSPSGSNQPQHF. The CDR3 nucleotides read TGTGCCAGTAGTAACTCCCCTTCAGGGTCGAATCAGCCCCAGCATTTT.

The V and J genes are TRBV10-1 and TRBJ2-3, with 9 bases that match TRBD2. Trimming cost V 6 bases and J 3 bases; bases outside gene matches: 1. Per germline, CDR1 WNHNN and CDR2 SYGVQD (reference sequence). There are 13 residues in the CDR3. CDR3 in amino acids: CASSLAGTDTQYF. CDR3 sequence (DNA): TGCGCCAGCAGCCTAGCGGGGACAGATACGCAGTATTTT.

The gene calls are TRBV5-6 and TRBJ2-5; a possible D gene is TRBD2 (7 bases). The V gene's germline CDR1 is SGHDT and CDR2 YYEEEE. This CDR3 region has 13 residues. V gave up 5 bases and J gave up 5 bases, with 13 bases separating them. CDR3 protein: CASSQGGGETQYF. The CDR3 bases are TGTGCCAGCAGTCAAGGGGGGGGCGAGACCCAGTACTTC.

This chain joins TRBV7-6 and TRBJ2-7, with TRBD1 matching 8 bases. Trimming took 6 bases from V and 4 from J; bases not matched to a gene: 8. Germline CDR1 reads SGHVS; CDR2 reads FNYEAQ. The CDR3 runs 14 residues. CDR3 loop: CASRQGAIGYEQYF. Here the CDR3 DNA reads TGTGCCAGCAGGCAGGGGGCCATCGGGTACGAGCAGTACTTC.

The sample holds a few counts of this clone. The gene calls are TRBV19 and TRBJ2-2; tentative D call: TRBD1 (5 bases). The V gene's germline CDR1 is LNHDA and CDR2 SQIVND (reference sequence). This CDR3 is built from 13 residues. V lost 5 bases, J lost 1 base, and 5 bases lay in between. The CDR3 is CASSDRNTGELFF. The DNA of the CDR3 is TGTGCCAGTAGTGACAGGAACACCGGGGAGCTGTTTTTT.

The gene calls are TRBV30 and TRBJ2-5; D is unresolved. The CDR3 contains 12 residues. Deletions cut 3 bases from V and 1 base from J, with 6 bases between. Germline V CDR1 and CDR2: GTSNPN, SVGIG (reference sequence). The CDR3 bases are TGTGCCTGGAGCAGGTTCCAAGAGACCCAGTACTTC. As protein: CAWSRFQETQYF.

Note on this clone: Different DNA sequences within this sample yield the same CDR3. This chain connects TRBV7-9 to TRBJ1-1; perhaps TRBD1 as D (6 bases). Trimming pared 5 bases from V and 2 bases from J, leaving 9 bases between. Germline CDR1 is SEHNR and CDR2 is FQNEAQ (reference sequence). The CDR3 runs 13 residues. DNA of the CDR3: TGTGCCAGCAGCCTACAGGGAAACACTGAAGCTTTCTTT. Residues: CASSLQGNTEAFF.

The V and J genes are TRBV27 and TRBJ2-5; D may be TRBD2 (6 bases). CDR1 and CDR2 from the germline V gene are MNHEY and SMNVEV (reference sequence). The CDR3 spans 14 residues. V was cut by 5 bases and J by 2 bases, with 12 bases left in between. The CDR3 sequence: CASSPWGRQETQYF. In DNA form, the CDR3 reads TGTGCCAGCAGTCCCTGGGGGAGGCAAGAGACCCAGTACTTC.

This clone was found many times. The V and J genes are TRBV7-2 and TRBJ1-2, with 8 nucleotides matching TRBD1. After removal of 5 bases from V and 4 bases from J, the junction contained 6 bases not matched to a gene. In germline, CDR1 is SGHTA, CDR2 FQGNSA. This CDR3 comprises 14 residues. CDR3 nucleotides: TGTGCCAGCAGCCCTCAGGGGGCGGGCTATGGCTACACCTTC. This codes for CASSPQGAGYGYTF. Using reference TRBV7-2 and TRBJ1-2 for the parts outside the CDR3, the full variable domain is GAGVSQSPSNKVTEKGKDVELRCDPISGHTALYWYRQSLGQGLEFLIYFQGNSAPDKSGLPSDRFSAERTGGSVSTLTIQRTQQEDSAVYLCASSPQGAGYGYTFGSGTRLTVV.

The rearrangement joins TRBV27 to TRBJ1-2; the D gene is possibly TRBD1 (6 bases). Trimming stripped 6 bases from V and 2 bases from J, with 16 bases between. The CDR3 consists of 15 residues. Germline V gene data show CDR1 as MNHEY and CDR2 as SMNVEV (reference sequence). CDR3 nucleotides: TGTGCCAGCAGGCCACAGGGATTGGACAACTATGGCTACACCTTC. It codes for CASRPQGLDNYGYTF.

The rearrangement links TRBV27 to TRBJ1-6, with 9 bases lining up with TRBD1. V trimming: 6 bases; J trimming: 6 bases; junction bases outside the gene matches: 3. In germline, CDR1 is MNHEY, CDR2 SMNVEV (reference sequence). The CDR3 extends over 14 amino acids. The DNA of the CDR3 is TGTGCCAGCAGGGGGGACAGGGTTAATTCACCCCTCCACTTT. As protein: CASRGDRVNSPLHF.

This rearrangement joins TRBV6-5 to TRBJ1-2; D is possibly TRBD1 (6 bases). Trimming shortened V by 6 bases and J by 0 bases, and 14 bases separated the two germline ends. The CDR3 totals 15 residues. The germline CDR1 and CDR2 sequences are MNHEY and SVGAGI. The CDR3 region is CASRITGPANYGYTF. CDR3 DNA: TGTGCCAGCAGAATCACAGGGCCAGCTAACTATGGCTACACCTTC.

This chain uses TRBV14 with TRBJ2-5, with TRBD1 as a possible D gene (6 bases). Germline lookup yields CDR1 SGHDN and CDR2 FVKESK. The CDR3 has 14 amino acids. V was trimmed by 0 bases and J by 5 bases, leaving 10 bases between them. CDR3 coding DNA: TGTGCCAGCAGCCAAGATTGGGGGCGGGAGACCCAGTACTTC. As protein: CASSQDWGRETQYF.

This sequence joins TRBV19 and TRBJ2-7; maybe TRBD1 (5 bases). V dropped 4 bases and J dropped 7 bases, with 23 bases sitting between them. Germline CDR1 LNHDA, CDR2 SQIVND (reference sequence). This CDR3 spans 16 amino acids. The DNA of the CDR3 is TGTGCCAGTAGTACCCATGACAGTCCTTTTGGGGTGGAGCAGTACTTC. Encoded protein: CASSTHDSPFGVEQYF.

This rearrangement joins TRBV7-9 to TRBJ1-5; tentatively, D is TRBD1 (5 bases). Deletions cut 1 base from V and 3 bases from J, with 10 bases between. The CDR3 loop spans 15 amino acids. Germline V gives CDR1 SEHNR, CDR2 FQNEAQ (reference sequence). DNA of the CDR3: TGTGCCAGCAGCTTAGATGCGGGGGTCAATCAGCCCCAGCATTTT. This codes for CASSLDAGVNQPQHF.

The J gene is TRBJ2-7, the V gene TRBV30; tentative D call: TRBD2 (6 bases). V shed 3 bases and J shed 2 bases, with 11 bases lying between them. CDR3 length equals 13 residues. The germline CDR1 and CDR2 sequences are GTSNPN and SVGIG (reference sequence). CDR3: CAWRGWGAYEQYF. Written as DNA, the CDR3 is TGTGCCTGGAGGGGATGGGGGGCCTACGAGCAGTACTTC. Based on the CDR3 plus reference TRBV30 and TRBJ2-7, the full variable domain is SQTIHQWPATLVQPVGSPLSLECTVEGTSNPNLYWYRQAAGRGLQLLFYSVGIGQISSEVPQNLSASRPQDRQFILSSKKLLLSDSGFYLCAWRGWGAYEQYFGPGTRLTVT.

The CDR3 sequence: CASSLGGGGSIDTQYF. DNA for the CDR3: TGTGCCAGCAGCTTAGGTGGCGGGGGGTCCATCGATACGCAGTATTTT. This chain links TRBV7-6 with TRBJ2-3, with 8 bases lining up with TRBD2. Germline-derived CDR1 and CDR2 are SGHVS and FNYEAQ. The CDR3 has 16 residues. The ends lost 1 base at V and 6 bases at J; junction bases unmatched: 9.

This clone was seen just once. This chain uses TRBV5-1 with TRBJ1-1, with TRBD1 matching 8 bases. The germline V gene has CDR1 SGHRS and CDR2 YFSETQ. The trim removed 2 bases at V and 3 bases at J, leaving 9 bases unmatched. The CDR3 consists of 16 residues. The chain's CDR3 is CASSLLPGGADTEAFF. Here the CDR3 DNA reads TGCGCCAGCAGCTTATTACCAGGGGGCGCGGACACTGAAGCTTTCTTT.

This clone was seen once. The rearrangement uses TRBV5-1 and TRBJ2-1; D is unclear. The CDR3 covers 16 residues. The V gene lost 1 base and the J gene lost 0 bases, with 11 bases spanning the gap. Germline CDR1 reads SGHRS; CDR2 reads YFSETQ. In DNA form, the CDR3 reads TGCGCCAGCAGCTTGTTTTCGCGAAGCTCCTACAATGAGCAGTTCTTC. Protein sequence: CASSLFSRSSYNEQFF.